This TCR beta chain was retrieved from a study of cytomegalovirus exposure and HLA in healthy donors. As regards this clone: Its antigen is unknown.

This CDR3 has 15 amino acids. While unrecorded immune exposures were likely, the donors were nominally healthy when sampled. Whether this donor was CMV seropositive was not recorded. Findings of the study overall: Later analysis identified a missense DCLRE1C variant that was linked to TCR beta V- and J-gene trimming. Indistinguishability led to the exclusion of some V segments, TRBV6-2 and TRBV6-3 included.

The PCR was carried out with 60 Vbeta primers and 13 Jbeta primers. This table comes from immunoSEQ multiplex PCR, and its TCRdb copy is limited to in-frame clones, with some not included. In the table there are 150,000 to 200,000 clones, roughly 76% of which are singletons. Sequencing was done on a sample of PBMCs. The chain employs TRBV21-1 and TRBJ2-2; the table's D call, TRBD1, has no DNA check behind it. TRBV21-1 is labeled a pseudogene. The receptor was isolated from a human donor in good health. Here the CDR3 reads CASIPGQGLTGELFF. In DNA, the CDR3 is TGTGCCAGCATTCCGGGACAGGGGCTTACCGGGGAGCTGTTTTTT.